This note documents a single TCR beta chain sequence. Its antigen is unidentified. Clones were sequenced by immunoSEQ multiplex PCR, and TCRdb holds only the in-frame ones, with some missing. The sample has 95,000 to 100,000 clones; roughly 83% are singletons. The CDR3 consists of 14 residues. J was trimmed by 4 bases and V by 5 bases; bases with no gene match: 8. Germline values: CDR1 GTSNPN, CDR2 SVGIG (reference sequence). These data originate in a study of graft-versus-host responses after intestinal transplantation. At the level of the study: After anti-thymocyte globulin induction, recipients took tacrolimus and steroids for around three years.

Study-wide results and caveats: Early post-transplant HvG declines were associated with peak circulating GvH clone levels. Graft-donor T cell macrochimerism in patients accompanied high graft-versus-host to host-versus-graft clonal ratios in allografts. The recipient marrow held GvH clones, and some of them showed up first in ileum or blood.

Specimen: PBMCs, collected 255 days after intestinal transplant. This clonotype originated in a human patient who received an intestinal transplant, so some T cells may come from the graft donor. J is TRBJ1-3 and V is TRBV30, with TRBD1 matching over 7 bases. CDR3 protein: CAWRQGTFGNTIYF. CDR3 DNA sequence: TGTGCCTGGCGACAGGGTACTTTCGGAAACACCATATATTTT.